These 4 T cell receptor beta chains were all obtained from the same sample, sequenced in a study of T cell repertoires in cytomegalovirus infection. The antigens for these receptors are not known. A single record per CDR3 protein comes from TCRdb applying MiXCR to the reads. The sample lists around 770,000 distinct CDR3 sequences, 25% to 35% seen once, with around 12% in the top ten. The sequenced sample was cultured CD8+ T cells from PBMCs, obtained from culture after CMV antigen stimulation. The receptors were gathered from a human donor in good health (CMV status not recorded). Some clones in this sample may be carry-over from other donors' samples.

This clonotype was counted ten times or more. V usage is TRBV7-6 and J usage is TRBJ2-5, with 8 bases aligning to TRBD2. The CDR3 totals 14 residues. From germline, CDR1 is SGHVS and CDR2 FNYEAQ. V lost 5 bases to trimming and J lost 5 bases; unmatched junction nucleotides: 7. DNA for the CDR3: TGTGCCAGCAGCGACCGGGGGGGCCGGGAGACCCAGTACTTC. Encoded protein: CASSDRGGRETQYF.

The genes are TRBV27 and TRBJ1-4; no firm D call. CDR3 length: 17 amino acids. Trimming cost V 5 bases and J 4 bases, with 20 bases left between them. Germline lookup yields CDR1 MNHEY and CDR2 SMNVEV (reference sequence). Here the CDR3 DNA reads TGTGCCAGCAGTCGAACCGTGTACTTCGACGGTAATGAAAAACTGTTTTTT. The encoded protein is CASSRTVYFDGNEKLFF.

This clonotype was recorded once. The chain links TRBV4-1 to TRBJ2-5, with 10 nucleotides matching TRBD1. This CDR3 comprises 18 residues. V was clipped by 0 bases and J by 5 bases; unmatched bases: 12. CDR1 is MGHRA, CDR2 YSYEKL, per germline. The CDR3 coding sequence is TGCGCCAGCAGCCAAGAGAGTTTGGGGACAGGGGTTAAGGAGACCCAGTACTTC. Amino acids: CASSQESLGTGVKETQYF.

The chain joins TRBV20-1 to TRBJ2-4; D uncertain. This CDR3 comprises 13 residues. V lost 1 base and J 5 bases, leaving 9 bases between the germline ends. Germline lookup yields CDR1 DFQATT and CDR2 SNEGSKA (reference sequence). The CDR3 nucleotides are TGCAGTGCTAGAGTTTCAGACGAAAACATTCAGTACTTC. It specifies CSARVSDENIQYF.